Included here is one TCR beta chain sequence, with context. The data belong to a study of identical twins. One entry per CDR3 protein results from TCRdb running MiXCR on the 5' RACE reads. The sample yields around 690,000 distinct CDR3 sequences, 20% to 25% seen once. This sample was also put to use in a study of T cells expressing NK-cell markers.

This clonotype was sampled from a woman aged 18-29 years in good health. The specimen was PBMCs.

The CDR3 here is CASSLLGGTGNTIYF. The CDR3 nucleotides read TGTGCCAGCAGCTTACTGGGGGGGACCGGAAACACCATATATTTT. V and J are TRBV7-9 and TRBJ1-3; weak D call: TRBD1 (5 bases). V was clipped by 2 bases and J by 4 bases, with 12 bases between them. This CDR3 is built from 15 residues. Germline CDR1 and CDR2: SEHNR and FQNEAQ (reference sequence).